A single sample gave rise to the 6 T cell receptor beta chains below, sequenced in a study of T cell changes during pregnancy in multiple sclerosis. Assay: immunoSEQ multiplex PCR; the TCRdb copy retains only in-frame clones and omits some. The table records approximately 110,000 clones, approximately 89% of them present only once. Specimen: peripheral blood, collected after pregnancy. Receptor source: a female donor with multiple sclerosis, enrolled in a pregnancy study.

The chain has TRBV7-2 and TRBJ2-3, with D possibly matching TRBD1 (5 bases). The CDR3 totals 16 residues. Trimming removed 3 bases from V and 3 bases from J, with 16 bases in between. Germline V gene data show CDR1 as SGHTA and CDR2 as FQGNSA. CDR3 sequence: CASSFLIGARTDTQYF. The CDR3 nucleotides are TGTGCCAGCAGCTTCCTAATTGGGGCCCGGACAGATACGCAGTATTTT.

V usage is TRBV7-8 and J usage is TRBJ1-2; 9 bases are a match to TRBD1. This CDR3 has 14 amino acids. V lost 5 bases to trimming and J lost 6 bases; unmatched junction nucleotides: 7. The V gene's germline CDR1 is SGHVS and CDR2 FQNEAQ. The CDR3 nucleotides read TGTGCCAGCAGCAGGGGGGACAGGGTTGATGGCTACACCTTC. Its protein is CASSRGDRVDGYTF.

V and J are TRBV7-3 and TRBJ2-2, with D perhaps matching TRBD1 (6 bases). The CDR3 is made up of 18 amino acids. Germline V CDR1 and CDR2: SGHTA, FQGTGA. V gave up 1 base and J gave up 1 base, with 16 bases separating them. This CDR3 reads CASSLKRPGQLNTGELFF. Written as DNA, the CDR3 is TGTGCCAGCAGCTTAAAAAGGCCGGGACAACTGAACACCGGGGAGCTGTTTTTT.

The V and J genes are TRBV5-6 and TRBJ2-5; D call uncertain. V was trimmed by 1 base and J by 4 bases, leaving 11 bases between them. CDR1 is SGHDT and CDR2 is YYEEEE in the germline V gene. The CDR3 extends over 14 amino acids. The chain's CDR3 is CASSLSLTGETQYF. For the CDR3, the DNA is TGTGCCAGCAGCTTGTCTCTAACCGGAGAGACCCAGTACTTC.

This chain connects TRBV6-1 to TRBJ2-7, with D uncertain. Germline V CDR1 and CDR2: MNHNS, SASEGT. CDR3 length: 13 amino acids. Trimming removed 7 bases at V and 1 base at J, with 11 bases between. The CDR3 region is CASTLSSSYEQYF. In nucleotides, the CDR3 is TGTGCCAGCACCCTTTCCTCTTCCTACGAGCAGTACTTC.

The chain has TRBV11-3 and TRBJ2-1, with TRBD2 identical over 13 bases. V dropped 0 bases and J dropped 3; count of bases not matched to a gene: 5. The CDR3 covers 18 residues. The germline V gene has CDR1 SGHNT and CDR2 YENEEA. The CDR3 region has the DNA TGTGCCAGCAGCTTAGACCCGACTAGCGGGGGGCACTACAATGAGCAGTTCTTC. This sequence encodes CASSLDPTSGGHYNEQFF.